A single sample is the source of the 16 T cell receptor delta chains below, sequenced in a study of γδ T cells in repeated Plasmodium falciparum infection. Vgamma9/Vdelta2+ and Vdelta2-negative gammadelta T cells were flow-sorted from PBMC for bulk sequencing. TCRdb processed the multiplex PCR reads again with the CATT caller. This sample has tens of thousands of delta-chain clones, with approximately 1.5% found just once. Sequences were obtained from gamma-delta T cells from blood. The origin of the receptors is a pool of human donors (malaria-infected and uninfected, not separated).

Ten or more counts support this clone. The V gene is TRAV29/DV5, the J gene TRDJ1; D remains ambiguous. The CDR3 consists of 20 residues. Germline V gene data show CDR1 as NSMFDY and CDR2 as ISSIKDK. Deletions cut 1 base from V and 0 bases from J, with 28 bases between. CDR3 sequence: CAASQPPLCFGPAYTDKLIF. CDR3 nucleotide sequence: TGTGCAGCAAGCCAACCACCGCTGTGTTTTGGGCCGGCGTACACCGATAAACTCATCTTT.

The sample holds many counts of this clone. TCRdb's listed protein matches a much larger clone and diverges from this DNA's translation at residue 17, likely through a read error; the protein shown comes from the DNA. The chain carries TRDV2 and TRDJ1; no clear D gene. Germline CDR1 GEAIGNYY, CDR2 EKD. The CDR3 is 19 residues long. Written as DNA, the CDR3 is TGTGCCTGTGACCAGATCGGTACAGGGTGGGACTCGGACACCGATAAACCCATCTTT. Translated, it gives CACDQIGTGWDSDTDKPIF.

This clone showed up many times. The rearrangement joins TRDV1 to TRDJ1, with 12 positions matching TRDD3. Germline CDR1 and CDR2: TSWWSYY and QGS. V was pared by 1 base and J by 5 bases, with 32 bases of the junction left unmatched. The CDR3 extends over 25 amino acids. CDR3 protein: CALGERRFLPSVIPYWGIPSDKLIF. The CDR3 coding sequence is TGTGCTCTTGGGGAACGTCGTTTCCTTCCTTCTGTCATTCCGTACTGGGGGATACCTTCTGATAAACTCATCTTT.

This clone was found a few times. A far larger clone differs by one base, so this is likely a read error. The same CDR3 also results from other DNA sequences found in this sample. V usage is TRDV1 and J usage is TRDJ1; 8 bases are a match to TRDD3. Germline values: CDR1 TSWWSYY, CDR2 QGS. The CDR3 consists of 18 residues. CDR3 residues: CALVSVLGGRAYTDKLIF. CDR3 DNA: TGTGCTCTTGTGAGCGTACTGGGGGGTCGCGCGTACACCGATAAGCTCATCTTT.

With respect to this clone: The protein that TCRdb holds for this DNA derives from a much larger clone and differs from the translated DNA at residue 14, which likely indicates a read error; the protein shown here is translated from the DNA. The CDR3 DNA reads TGTGCTCTTGGGGAAGGATCTAGATTTCCCTATTTACTGAGGGCCATTGATAAACTCATCTTT. It yields the protein CALGEGSRFPYLLRAIDKLIF. The chain joins TRDV1 to TRDJ1; D unresolved. The J gene was not available in TCRdb and was assigned here by matching the DNA to germline segments. Germline CDR1 is TSWWSYY and CDR2 is QGS. V shed 2 bases and J shed 5 bases, with 33 bases lying between them. The CDR3 covers 21 residues.

On this clone itself: A single base is all that separates this from a far larger clone, so a read error is likely. The J gene is uncalled and the V gene is TRDV1; TRDD3, the table's D call, lacks a check against the DNA. Germline values: CDR1 TSWWSYY, CDR2 QGS. This CDR3 has 25 residues. The CDR3 DNA is TGTGCTCTTGGGGAACCAGGCCTTCGTACGAGGTTCTGGGGGATAGGCGGCGGGGTCACCGATAAACTCATATTT. It is translated as CALGEPGLRTRFWGIGGGVTDKLIF.

Ten or more counts support this clone. A much more abundant neighbour one base away suggests this may be a read error. The identical CDR3 is also encoded by other nucleotide sequences in the sample. The rearrangement links TRDV1 to TRDJ1; D perhaps matches TRDD3 (5 bases). Here the J gene was assigned by germline matching of the DNA, as TCRdb has none. Per the germline V gene, CDR1 is TSWWSYY and CDR2 is QGS. The CDR3 covers 16 residues. V lost 5 bases and J 10 bases, leaving 26 bases between the germline ends. CDR3 in amino acids: CALGIGSLRLPGRLIF. The CDR3 DNA sequence: TGTGCTCTTGGGATCGGGAGCTTACGTTTACCTGGGAGACTCATCTTT.

Worth noting for this clone: This DNA's translation differs at residue 7 from TCRdb's protein, which comes from a much larger clone; a read error is likely, and the protein shown is translated from the DNA. The chain is built from TRDV3 and TRDJ1; D is ambiguous. Germline CDR1 is TVYSNPD and CDR2 is GDNSRS (reference sequence). The CDR3 covers 12 residues. The germline V and J ends were trimmed by 5 bases and 4 bases, with 14 bases remaining between them. Here the CDR3 DNA reads TGTGCCCTTCAGGTGGACATCGATAAACTCATCTTT. This translates into CALQVDIDKLIF.

In its sample, this clone was seen many times. TCRdb's protein, taken from a much larger clone, differs from this DNA's translation at residue 11, likely owing to a read error; the protein displayed comes from the DNA. The rearrangement links TRDV2 to TRDJ1, with TRDD2 matching 9 bases. The CDR3 extends over 14 amino acids. Germline CDR1 GEAIGNYY, CDR2 EKD. CDR3 nucleotide sequence: TGTGCCTGTGACCTCCTTCCTACTACCGATGAACTCATCTTT. Encoded protein: CACDLLPTTDELIF.

A note on this clone: The amino acid sequence in TCRdb belongs to a much larger clone and departs from this DNA's translation at residue 3, likely a sequencing read error; the sequence shown is translated from the DNA. The chain employs TRDV1 and TRDJ1, with D possibly being TRDD3 (6 bases). Germline-derived CDR1 and CDR2 are TSWWSYY and QGS. The CDR3 totals 19 residues. CDR3 in amino acids: CAPGDPGPPHPLCTDKLIF. The CDR3 coding sequence is TGTGCTCCTGGGGATCCGGGACCCCCACACCCCCTTTGCACCGATAAACTCATCTTT.

This clone was recorded many times. A far larger clone lies a single base away; this is likely a read error. The identical CDR3 is also encoded by other nucleotide sequences in the sample. This rearrangement joins TRDV2 to TRDJ1; TRDD3 might be the D (6 bases). Trimming shortened V by 1 base and J by 1 base, and 27 bases separated the two germline ends. The CDR3 spans 20 residues. CDR1 GEAIGNYY and CDR2 EKD come from the germline V gene. CDR3 DNA sequence: TGTGCCTGTGACACTCTTAGAGTACTGGGTGGACCGGTCATCACCGATAAACTCATCTTT. Protein sequence: CACDTLRVLGGPVITDKLIF.

This clone was observed a handful of times. TCRdb has a much larger clone's protein, which differs at residue 7 from the translation of this DNA, likely because of a read error; what is shown is the protein translated from the DNA. The rearrangement joins TRDV1 to TRDJ1; tentative D call: TRDD2 (5 bases). The ends were cut back, 2 bases at V and 1 base at J, with 20 bases in the middle. CDR3 size: 18 residues. Germline CDR1 reads TSWWSYY; CDR2 reads QGS. CDR3 sequence (DNA): TGTGCTCTTGGGGAATATCTCCCTACGGAGCCCCGCACCGATAAACTCATCTTT. Its protein is CALGEYLPTEPRTDKLIF.

Details on this clone: One base away lies a much larger clone, so this may be a sequencing read error. The chain links TRDV1 to TRDJ1, with D possibly being TRDD3 (5 bases). Assignment of the J gene here rests on matching the DNA to germline, because TCRdb gives none. The CDR3 has 21 residues. V gave up 0 bases and J gave up 4 bases, with 30 bases separating them. CDR1 is TSWWSYY and CDR2 is QGS in the germline V gene. The CDR3 protein is CALGELPNGRGPPTTNDKLIF. As DNA, the CDR3 is TGTGCTCTTGGGGAACTGCCGAACGGACGGGGACCCCCAACTACAAACGATAAACTCATCTTT.

This clone came up many times. This sequence joins TRDV1 and TRDJ1; 11 positions agree with TRDD3. V lost 3 bases to trimming and J lost 1 base; unmatched junction nucleotides: 10. The CDR3 covers 18 residues. The V gene's germline CDR1 is TSWWSYY and CDR2 QGS. The CDR3 bases are TGTGCTCTTGGGGAGTCAGGGCTGGGGGATACCGGCACCGATAAACTCATCTTT. It codes for CALGESGLGDTGTDKLIF.

This clone was observed a few times. The TCRdb protein comes from a much larger clone and disagrees with this DNA's translation at residue 13, likely due to a read error; the protein given here is derived from the DNA. The chain employs TRDV1 and TRDJ1; D ambiguous. The germline V and J ends were trimmed by 0 bases and 7 bases, with 24 bases remaining between them. The V gene's germline CDR1 is TSWWSYY and CDR2 QGS. This CDR3 has 18 amino acids. In nucleotides, the CDR3 is TGTGCTCTTGGGGAACTTTTCCCCATTCCGGGCGAACCTGGTAAACTCATCTTT. Its protein is CALGELFPIPGEPGKLIF.

This clone was counted at least ten times. TCRdb lists the protein of a much larger clone for this DNA, which differs at residue 12, so this is likely a read error; the protein given here is translated from the DNA itself. CDR3: CALGERFTLTLAYTDKLIF. CDR3 nucleotide sequence: TGTGCTCTTGGGGAACGATTTACTCTAACCCTCGCGTACACCGATAAACTCATCTTT. The V call is TRDV1, the J call TRDJ1; D unresolved. Germline V gives CDR1 TSWWSYY, CDR2 QGS. The CDR3 has 19 residues. V dropped 1 base and J dropped 0 bases, with 21 bases sitting between them.